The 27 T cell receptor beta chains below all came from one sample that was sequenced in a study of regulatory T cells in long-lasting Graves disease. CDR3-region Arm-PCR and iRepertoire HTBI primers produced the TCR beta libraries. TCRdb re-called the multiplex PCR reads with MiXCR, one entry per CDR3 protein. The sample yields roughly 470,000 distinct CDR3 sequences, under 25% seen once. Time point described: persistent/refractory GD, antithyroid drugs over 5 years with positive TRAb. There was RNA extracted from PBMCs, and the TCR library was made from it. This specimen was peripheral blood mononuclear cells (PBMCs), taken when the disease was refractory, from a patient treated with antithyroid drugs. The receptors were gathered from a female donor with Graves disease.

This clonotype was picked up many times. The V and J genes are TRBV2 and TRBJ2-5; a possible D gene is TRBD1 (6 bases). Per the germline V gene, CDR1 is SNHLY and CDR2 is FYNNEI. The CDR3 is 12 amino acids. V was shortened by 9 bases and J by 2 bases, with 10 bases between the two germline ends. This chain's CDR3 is CASPDRQETQYF. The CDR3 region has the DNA TGTGCCAGTCCCGACAGGCAAGAGACCCAGTACTTC.

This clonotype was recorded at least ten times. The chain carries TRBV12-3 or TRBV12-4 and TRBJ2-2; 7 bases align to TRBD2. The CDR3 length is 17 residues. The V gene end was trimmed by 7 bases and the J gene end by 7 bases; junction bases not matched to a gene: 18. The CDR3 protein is CASTPAGLVGVSGELFF. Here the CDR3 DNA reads TGTGCCAGCACCCCCGCCGGACTAGTGGGTGTTAGCGGGGAGCTGTTTTTT.

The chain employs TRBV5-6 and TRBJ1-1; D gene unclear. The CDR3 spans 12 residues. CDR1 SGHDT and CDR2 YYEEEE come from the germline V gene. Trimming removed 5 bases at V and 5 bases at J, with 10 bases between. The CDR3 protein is CASRRSGTEAFF. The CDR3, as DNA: TGTGCCAGCAGACGGTCCGGTACTGAAGCTTTCTTT.

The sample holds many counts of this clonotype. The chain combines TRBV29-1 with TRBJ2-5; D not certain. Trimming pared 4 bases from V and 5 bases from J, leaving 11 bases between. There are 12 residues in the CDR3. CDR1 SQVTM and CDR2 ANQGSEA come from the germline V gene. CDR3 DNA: TGCAGCGTTGGGACCTCCGTGGAGACCCAGTACTTC. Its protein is CSVGTSVETQYF.

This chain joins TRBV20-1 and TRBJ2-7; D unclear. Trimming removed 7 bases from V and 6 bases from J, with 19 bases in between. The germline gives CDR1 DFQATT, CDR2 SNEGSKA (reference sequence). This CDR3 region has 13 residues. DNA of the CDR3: TGCAGTGGAATTTTTGCGGTCGTAGGCGAGCAGTACTTC. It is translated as CSGIFAVVGEQYF.

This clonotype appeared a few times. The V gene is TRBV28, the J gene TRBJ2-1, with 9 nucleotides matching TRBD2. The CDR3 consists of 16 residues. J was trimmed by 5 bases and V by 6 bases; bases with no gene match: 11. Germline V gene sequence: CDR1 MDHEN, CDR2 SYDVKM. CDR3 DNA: TGTGCCAGCAGCCTGCGGGGGGGCGTATTTAACAATGAGCAGTTCTTC. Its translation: CASSLRGGVFNNEQFF.

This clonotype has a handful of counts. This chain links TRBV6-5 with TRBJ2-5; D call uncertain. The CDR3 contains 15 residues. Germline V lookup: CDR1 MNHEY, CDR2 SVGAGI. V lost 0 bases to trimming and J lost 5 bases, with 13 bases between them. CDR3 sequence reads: CASSYSEGMGETQYF. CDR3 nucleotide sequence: TGTGCCAGCAGTTACTCGGAAGGAATGGGGGAGACCCAGTACTTC.

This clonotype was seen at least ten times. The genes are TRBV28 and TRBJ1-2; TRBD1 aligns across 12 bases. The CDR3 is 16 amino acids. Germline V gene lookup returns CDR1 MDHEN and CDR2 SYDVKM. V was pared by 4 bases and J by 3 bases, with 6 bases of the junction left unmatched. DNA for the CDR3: TGTGCCAGCAGTTACTCCGGGACAGGGGGCGACTATGGCTACACCTTC. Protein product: CASSYSGTGGDYGYTF.

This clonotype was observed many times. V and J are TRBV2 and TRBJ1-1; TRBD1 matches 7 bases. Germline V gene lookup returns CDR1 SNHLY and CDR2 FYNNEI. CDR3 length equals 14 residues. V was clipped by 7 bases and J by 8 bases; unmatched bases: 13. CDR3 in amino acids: CASIQTGTIPEAFF. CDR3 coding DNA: TGTGCCAGCATTCAGACAGGGACAATCCCCGAAGCTTTCTTT. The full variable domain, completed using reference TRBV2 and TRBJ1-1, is EPEVTQTPSHQVTQMGQEVILRCVPISNHLYFYWYRQILGQKVEFLVSFYNNEISEKSEIFDDQFSVERPDGSNFTLKIRSTKLEDSAMYFCASIQTGTIPEAFFGQGTRLTVV.

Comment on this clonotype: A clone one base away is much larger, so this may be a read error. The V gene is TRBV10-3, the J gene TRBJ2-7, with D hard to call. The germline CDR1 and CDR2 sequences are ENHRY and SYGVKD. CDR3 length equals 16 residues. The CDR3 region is CAISGGGRSLSYERYF. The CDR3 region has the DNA TGTGCCATCAGTGGAGGTGGTCGGTCCCTCTCATACGAGCGGTACTTC.

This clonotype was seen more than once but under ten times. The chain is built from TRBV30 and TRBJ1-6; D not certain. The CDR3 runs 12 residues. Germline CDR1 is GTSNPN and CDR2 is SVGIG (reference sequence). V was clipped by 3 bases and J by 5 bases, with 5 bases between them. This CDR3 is CAWRGNNSPLHF. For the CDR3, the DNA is TGTGCCTGGAGGGGGAATAATTCACCCCTCCACTTT.

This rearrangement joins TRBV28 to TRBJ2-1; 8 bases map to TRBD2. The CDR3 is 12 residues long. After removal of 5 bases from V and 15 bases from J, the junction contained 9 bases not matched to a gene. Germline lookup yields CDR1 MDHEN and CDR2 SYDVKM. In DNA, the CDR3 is TGTGCCAGCAGTCTCGGACTAGCAGGACCGTTCTTC. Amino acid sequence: CASSLGLAGPFF.

The DNA of the CDR3 is TGTGCCAGCAGCCAAGACGTACAGGGGGCACGGGAGACCCAGTACTTC. It encodes CASSQDVQGARETQYF. The V and J genes are TRBV4-2 and TRBJ2-5; TRBD1 matches 9 bases. Losses at the gene ends were 0 bases for V and 5 bases for J; bases not matched to a gene: 7. CDR1 is LGHNA and CDR2 is YNFKEQ in the germline V gene. The CDR3 extends over 16 amino acids.

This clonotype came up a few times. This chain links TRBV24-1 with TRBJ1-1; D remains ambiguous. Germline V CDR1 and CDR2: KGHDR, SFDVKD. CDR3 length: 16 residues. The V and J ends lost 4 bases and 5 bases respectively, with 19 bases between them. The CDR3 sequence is CATSDSGFGLGTEAFF. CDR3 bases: TGTGCCACCAGTGACAGCGGGTTTGGCTTGGGGACTGAAGCTTTCTTT.

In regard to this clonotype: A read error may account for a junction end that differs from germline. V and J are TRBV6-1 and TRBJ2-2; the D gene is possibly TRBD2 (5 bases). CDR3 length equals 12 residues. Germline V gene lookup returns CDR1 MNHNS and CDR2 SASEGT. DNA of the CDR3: TGCGCCAGCGGCCTGAACACCGGGGAGCTGTTTTTT. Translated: CASGLNTGELFF.

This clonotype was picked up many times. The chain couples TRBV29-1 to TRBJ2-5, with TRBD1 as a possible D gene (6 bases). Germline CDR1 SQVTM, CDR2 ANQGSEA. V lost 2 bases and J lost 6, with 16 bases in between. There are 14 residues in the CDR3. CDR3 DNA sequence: TGCAGCGTTGAATTTATGGGCAGGGGAAAGACCCAGTACTTC. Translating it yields CSVEFMGRGKTQYF.

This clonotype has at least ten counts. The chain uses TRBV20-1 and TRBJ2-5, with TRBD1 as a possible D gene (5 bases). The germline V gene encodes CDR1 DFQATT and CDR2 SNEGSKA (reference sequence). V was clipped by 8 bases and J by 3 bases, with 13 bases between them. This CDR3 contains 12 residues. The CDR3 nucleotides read TGCAGTTTAAGGGGCAGGAAAGAGACCCAGTACTTC. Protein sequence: CSLRGRKETQYF.

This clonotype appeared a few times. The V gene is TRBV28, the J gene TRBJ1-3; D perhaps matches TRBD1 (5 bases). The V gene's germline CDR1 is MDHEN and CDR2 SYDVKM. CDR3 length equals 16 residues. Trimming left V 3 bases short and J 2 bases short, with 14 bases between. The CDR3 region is CASSFGLLGPGNTIYF. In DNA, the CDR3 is TGTGCCAGCAGTTTCGGACTCTTGGGACCTGGAAACACCATATATTTT.

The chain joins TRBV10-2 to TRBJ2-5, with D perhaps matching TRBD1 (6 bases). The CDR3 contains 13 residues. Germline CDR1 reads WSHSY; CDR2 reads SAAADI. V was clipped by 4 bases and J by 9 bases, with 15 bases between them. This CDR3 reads CASSVEAEGAQYF. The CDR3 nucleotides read TGCGCCAGCAGTGTGGAGGCCGAGGGGGCCCAGTACTTC.

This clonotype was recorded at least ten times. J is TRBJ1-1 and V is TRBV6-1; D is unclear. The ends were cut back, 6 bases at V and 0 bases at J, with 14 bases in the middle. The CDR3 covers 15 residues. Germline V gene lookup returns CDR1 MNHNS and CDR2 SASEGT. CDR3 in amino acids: CASSSQSVMNTEAFF. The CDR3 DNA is TGTGCCAGCAGCTCACAGTCGGTTATGAACACTGAAGCTTTCTTT.

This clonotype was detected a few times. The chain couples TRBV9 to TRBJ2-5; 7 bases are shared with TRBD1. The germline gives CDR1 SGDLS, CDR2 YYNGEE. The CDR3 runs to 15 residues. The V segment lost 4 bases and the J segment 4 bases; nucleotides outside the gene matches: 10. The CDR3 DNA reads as TGTGCCAGCAGCTTTAGACAGGGTATGGGAGAGACCCAGTACTTC. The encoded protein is CASSFRQGMGETQYF.

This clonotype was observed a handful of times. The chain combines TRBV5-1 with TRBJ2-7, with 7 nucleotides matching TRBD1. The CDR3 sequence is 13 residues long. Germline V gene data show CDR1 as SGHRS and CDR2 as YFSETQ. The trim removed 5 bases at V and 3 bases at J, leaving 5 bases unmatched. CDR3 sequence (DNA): TGCGCCAGCAGACCTACAGGGGACTACGAGCAGTACTTC. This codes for CASRPTGDYEQYF.

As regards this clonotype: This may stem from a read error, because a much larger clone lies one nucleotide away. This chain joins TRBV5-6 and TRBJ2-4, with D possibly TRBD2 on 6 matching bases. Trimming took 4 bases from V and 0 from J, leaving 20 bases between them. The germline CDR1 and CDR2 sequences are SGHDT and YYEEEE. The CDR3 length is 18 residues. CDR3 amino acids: CASSVWDSMQLAKNIQYF. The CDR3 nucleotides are TGTGCCAGCAGCGTGTGGGACTCCATGCAGCTAGCCAAAAACATTCAGTACTTC.

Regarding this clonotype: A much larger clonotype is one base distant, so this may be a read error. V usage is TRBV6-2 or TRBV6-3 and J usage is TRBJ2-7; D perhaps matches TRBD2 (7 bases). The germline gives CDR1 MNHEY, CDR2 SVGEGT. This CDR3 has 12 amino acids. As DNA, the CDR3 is TGTGCCAGCGGCCGGGGGGCCTACGGGCAGTACTTC. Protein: CASGRGAYGQYF.

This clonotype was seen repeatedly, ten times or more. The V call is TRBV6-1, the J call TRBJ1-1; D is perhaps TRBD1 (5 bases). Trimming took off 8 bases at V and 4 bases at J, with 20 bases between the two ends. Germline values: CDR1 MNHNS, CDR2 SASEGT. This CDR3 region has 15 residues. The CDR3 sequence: CASSLAGGRGTEAFF. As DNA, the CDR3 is TGTGCCAGCTCCCTCGCCGGGGGACGGGGCACTGAAGCTTTCTTT.

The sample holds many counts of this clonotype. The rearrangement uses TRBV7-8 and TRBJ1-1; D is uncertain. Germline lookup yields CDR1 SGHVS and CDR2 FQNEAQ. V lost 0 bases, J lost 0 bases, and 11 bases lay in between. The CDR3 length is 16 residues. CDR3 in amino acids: CASSLAEFWVNTEAFF. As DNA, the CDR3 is TGTGCCAGCAGCTTAGCCGAGTTTTGGGTGAACACTGAAGCTTTCTTT.

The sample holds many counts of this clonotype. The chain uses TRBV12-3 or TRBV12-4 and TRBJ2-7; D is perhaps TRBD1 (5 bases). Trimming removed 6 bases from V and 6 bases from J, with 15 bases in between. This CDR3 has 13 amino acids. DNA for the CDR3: TGTGCCAGCAGCTCTCAGGGTCTTGGCGAGCAGTACTTC. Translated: CASSSQGLGEQYF.